The entry that follows covers one T cell receptor beta chain sequence. What it binds is unknown. Germline-derived CDR1 and CDR2 are SGHTA and FQGTGA. This CDR3 is 15 amino acids long. V dropped 2 bases and J dropped 1 base, with 11 bases sitting between them. This sample is part of a study of post-analysis software for immune sequencing data. The TCR beta cDNA libraries carried unique molecular identifiers. TCRdb called the PCR reads again in MiXCR, with one record for every CDR3 protein. The sample comprises roughly 800,000 distinct CDR3 sequences, 53% of which are singletons, and 4.6% rests with the top ten. The study, taken as a whole, reports: By F measure, strong co-clustering occurred among samples prepared in the same batch. In patients, TRBV5-6, TRBV5-1 and TRBV20-1 belonged to roughly five TRBV segments found more frequently than in controls.

The TCR was taken from a girl aged 10-17 years with multiple sclerosis. This chain connects TRBV7-3 to TRBJ2-5; D is ambiguous. Sequenced sample: blood. The CDR3 reads CASSLSAAVQETQYF. CDR3 nucleotides: TGTGCCAGCAGCTTATCAGCTGCGGTCCAAGAGACCCAGTACTTC.